This T cell receptor beta chain was sequenced during a study of shared clonotypes between healthy human individuals. Assay: immunoSEQ multiplex PCR; the TCRdb copy retains only in-frame clones and omits some. The data contain approximately 2,000,000 clones, 92% of them singletons. Study-wide results and caveats: Sampling covered nothing but blood. Tissue TCR repertoires likely differ from those found in blood. Naive subsets tended to show greater estimated richness than memory subsets.

J was trimmed by 1 base and V by 4 bases; bases with no gene match: 19. The CDR3 sequence is 20 residues long. From germline, CDR1 is SGHNT and CDR2 YYREEE (reference sequence). With regard to this clone: Antigen specificity is unknown.

This rearrangement joins TRBV5-4 to TRBJ2-1, with TRBD2 identical over 8 bases. The specimen sequenced was naive CD4+ T cells from PBMCs. Regarding subset: CD45RA+ positively selected. The sequence was obtained from a man between 18 and 35 years old in good health. Some clones in this sample may be carry-over from other donors' samples. In DNA, the CDR3 is TGTGCCAGCAGCACACCGACCCGGGGGGGGCTAGCGTCTTCCTACAATGAGCAGTTCTTC. The encoded protein is CASSTPTRGGLASSYNEQFF.